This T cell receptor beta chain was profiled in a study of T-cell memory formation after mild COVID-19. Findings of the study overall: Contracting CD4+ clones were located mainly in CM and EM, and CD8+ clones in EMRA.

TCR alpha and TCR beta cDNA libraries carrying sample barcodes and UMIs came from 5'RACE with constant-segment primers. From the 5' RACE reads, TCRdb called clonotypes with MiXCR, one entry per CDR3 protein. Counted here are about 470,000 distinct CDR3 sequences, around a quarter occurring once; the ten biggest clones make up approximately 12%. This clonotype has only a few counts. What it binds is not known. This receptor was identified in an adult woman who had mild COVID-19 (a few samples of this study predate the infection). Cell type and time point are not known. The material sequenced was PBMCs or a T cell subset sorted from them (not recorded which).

For the CDR3, the DNA is TGTGCTACCAGACAGGAGGGTCAGCCCCAGCATTTT. Translated: CATRQEGQPQHF. This sequence joins TRBV12-5 and TRBJ1-5; D is possibly TRBD1 (6 bases). The germline V gene has CDR1 LGHNT and CDR2 FRNRAP. CDR3 size: 12 residues. The V end lost 10 bases, the J end lost 6 bases, and 13 bases lay between the germline ends.